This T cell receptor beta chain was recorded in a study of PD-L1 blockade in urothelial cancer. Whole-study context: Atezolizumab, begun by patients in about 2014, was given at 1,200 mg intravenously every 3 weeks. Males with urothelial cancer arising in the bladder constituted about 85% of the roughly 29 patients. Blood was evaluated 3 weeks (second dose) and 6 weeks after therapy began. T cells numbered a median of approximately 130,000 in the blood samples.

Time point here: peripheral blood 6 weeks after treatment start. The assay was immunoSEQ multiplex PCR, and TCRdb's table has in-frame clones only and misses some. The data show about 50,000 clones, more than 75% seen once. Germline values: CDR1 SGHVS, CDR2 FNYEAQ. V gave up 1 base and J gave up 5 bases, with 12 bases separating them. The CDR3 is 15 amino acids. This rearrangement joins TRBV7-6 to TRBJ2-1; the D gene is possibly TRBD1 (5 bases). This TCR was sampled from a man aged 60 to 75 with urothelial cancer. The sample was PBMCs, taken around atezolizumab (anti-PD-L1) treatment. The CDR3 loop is CASSLVPRGDNEQFF. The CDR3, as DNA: TGTGCCAGCAGCTTAGTCCCTAGGGGCGACAATGAGCAGTTCTTC.